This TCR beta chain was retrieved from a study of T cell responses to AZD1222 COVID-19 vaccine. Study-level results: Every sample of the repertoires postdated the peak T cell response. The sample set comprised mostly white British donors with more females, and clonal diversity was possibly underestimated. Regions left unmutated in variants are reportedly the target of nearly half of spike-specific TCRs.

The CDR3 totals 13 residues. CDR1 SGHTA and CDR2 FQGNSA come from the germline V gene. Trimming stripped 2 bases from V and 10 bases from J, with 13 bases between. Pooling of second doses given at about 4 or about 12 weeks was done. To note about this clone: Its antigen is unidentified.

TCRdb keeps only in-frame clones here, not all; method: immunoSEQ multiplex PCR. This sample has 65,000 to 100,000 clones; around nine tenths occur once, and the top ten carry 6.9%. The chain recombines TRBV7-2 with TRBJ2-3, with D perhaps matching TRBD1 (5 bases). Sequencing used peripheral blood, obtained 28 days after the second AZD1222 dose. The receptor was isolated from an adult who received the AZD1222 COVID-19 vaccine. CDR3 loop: CASSLKGAAAQYF. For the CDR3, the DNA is TGTGCCAGCAGCTTAAAAGGGGCGGCGGCGCAGTATTTT.